Shown below are 6 T cell receptor beta chains from a single sample sequenced in a study of T cell changes during pregnancy in multiple sclerosis. Clones were read by immunoSEQ multiplex PCR, and TCRdb kept only the in-frame ones, dropping some. Here the sample spans over 100,000 clones, approximately 90% being singletons. The sample was peripheral blood, taken in the third trimester of pregnancy. The receptors were sampled from a female donor with multiple sclerosis, enrolled in a pregnancy study.

This clone was recorded a few times. The gene calls are TRBV7-3 and TRBJ1-1; D uncertain. Germline CDR1 reads SGHTA; CDR2 reads FQGTGA. Trimming shortened V by 5 bases and J by 0 bases, and 10 bases separated the two germline ends. The CDR3 is 14 amino acids. CDR3 loop: CASSPGFMNTEAFF. The CDR3 coding sequence is TGTGCCAGCAGCCCAGGATTCATGAACACTGAAGCTTTCTTT.

The V call is TRBV6-5, the J call TRBJ1-2; 7 bases fit TRBD1. V was pared by 0 bases and J by 4 bases, with 5 bases of the junction left unmatched. This CDR3 has 15 amino acids. The germline gives CDR1 MNHEY, CDR2 SVGAGI. The CDR3 reads CASSYSAGGSYGYTF. For the CDR3, the DNA is TGTGCCAGCAGTTACTCAGCAGGGGGGAGCTATGGCTACACCTTC.

As regards this clone: Other DNA sequences from this sample encode an identical CDR3 as well. The DNA of the CDR3 is TGCGCCAGCAGCATCCAGGGGGACACTGAAGCTTTCTTT. It yields the protein CASSIQGDTEAFF. The chain couples TRBV5-1 to TRBJ1-1, with 7 bases aligning to TRBD1. CDR3 size: 13 residues. The V segment lost 4 bases and the J segment 3 bases; nucleotides outside the gene matches: 3. Germline lookup yields CDR1 SGHRS and CDR2 YFSETQ.

This chain connects TRBV5-1 to TRBJ2-2; TRBD1 might be the D (5 bases). V gave up 2 bases and J gave up 4 bases, with 15 bases separating them. This CDR3 has 16 amino acids. The V gene's germline CDR1 is SGHRS and CDR2 YFSETQ. This CDR3 is CASSLRAGQSTGELFF. CDR3 in DNA: TGCGCCAGCAGCTTAAGAGCCGGACAATCCACCGGGGAGCTGTTTTTT.

The rearrangement links TRBV1 to TRBJ1-1; TRBD1 reflects the table's D call only, with no check against the DNA. TRBV1 is classified as a pseudogene. The CDR3 is 12 amino acids. CDR3 amino acids: CTTWGPYTEAFF. DNA of the CDR3: TGCACCACCTGGGGGCCTTACACTGAAGCTTTCTTT.

The chain links TRBV30 to TRBJ1-6, with 8 bases aligning to TRBD1. Germline V lookup: CDR1 GTSNPN, CDR2 SVGIG (reference sequence). This CDR3 contains 15 residues. V was clipped by 0 bases and J by 7 bases; unmatched bases: 5. CDR3: CAWSVQGGKNSPLHF. CDR3 nucleotide sequence: TGTGCCTGGAGTGTACAGGGGGGGAAAAATTCACCCCTCCACTTT.